The rows below give T cell receptor beta chains drawn from one sample of a study of cytomegalovirus exposure and HLA in healthy donors. Data came from immunoSEQ multiplex PCR; TCRdb stores just in-frame clones and leaves some out. The data contain over 150,000 clones, 84% of them seen just once; the ten biggest clones take up 0.35% to 0.45%. Sequences were obtained from PBMCs. The receptor source for this set is a boy younger than 10 in good health and CMV-seronegative. The CDR3 runs from the conserved cysteine through the conserved F or W. A D gene is named only where the DNA matches it firmly. Rows may omit the clone size; those that give it use once, few, many or a size class.

>TRBV5-1|.|TRBD1|TRBJ1-4
CASSIGTGMGKLFF
TGCGCCAGCAGCATCGGGACAGGAATGGGAAAACTGTTTTTT
>TRBV15|once|.|TRBJ2-5
CATSRDLQETQYF
TGTGCCACCAGCAGAGACCTTCAAGAGACCCAGTACTTC
>TRBV4-1|.|.|TRBJ1-2
CASSQRSMEGYTF
TGCGCCAGCAGCCAAAGATCTATGGAGGGCTACACCTTC
>TRBV4-2|.|.|TRBJ2-6
CASSQSLSPSGANVLTF
TGTGCCAGCAGCCAGTCCCTTTCCCCCTCTGGGGCCAACGTCCTGACTTTC
>TRBV29-1|.|.|TRBJ2-7
CSVPRDSDYYYEQYF
TGCAGCGTTCCGCGGGACAGCGATTATTACTACGAGCAGTACTTC
>TRBV5-1|.|.|TRBJ2-7
CASSLAPEGEQYF
TGCGCCAGCAGCTTGGCCCCGGAGGGGGAGCAGTACTTC
>TRBV18|.|TRBD2|TRBJ2-5
CASSPPSLAGASGETQYF
TGTGCCAGCTCACCACCGAGCCTAGCGGGGGCCTCCGGAGAGACCCAGTACTTC
>TRBV28|.|TRBD1|TRBJ2-7
CASSLRGWDRGTSDYEQYF
TGTGCCAGCAGTTTAAGAGGTTGGGACAGGGGAACTTCCGACTACGAGCAGTACTTC
>TRBV5-1|.|.|TRBJ1-2
CASSPRSEPLPNYGYTF
TGCGCCAGCAGTCCCAGGTCAGAGCCACTTCCTAACTATGGCTACACCTTC
>TRBV7-9|.|.|TRBJ1-1
CASSLVGGEAFF
TGTGCCAGCAGCTTAGTAGGAGGTGAAGCTTTCTTT
>TRBV5-1|.|.|TRBJ2-3
CASSFTGGTDTQYF
TGCGCCAGCAGCTTTACGGGAGGCACAGATACGCAGTATTTT
>TRBV6-5|.|TRBD1|TRBJ2-7
CASIRDRGGEQYF
TGTGCCAGCATCCGGGACAGGGGCGGCGAGCAGTACTTC
>TRBV2|.|.|TRBJ1-5
CASSEDGEGNQPQHF
TGTGCCAGCAGTGAAGACGGGGAGGGCAATCAGCCCCAGCATTTT
>TRBV25-1|.|TRBD1|TRBJ2-5
CASSEFRDSQETQYF
TGTGCCAGCAGTGAATTCAGGGACAGTCAAGAGACCCAGTACTTC
>TRBV6-5|.|.|TRBJ2-7
CASMAPGVYEQYF
TGTGCCAGCATGGCCCCCGGGGTCTACGAGCAGTACTTC
>TRBV19|.|.|TRBJ1-5
CASSLNSNQPQHF
TGTGCCAGTAGCTTAAATAGCAATCAGCCCCAGCATTTT
>TRBV5-1|.|TRBD2|TRBJ2-5
CASSLGDYGETQYF
TGCGCCAGCAGCTTGGGGGACTATGGGGAGACCCAGTACTTC
>TRBV19|.|.|TRBJ1-1
CASSSVFFGGDATEAFF
TGTGCCAGTAGTTCGGTGTTTTTCGGGGGAGACGCCACTGAAGCTTTCTTT
>TRBV9|.|.|TRBJ1-1
CASSVRDTAVNTEAFF
TGTGCCAGCAGCGTCCGGGACACGGCGGTGAACACTGAAGCTTTCTTT
>TRBV27|.|.|TRBJ1-4
CASSLSGGRTNEKLFF
TGTGCCAGCAGTTTGAGCGGGGGCCGGACTAATGAAAAACTGTTTTTT
>TRBV29-1|.|.|TRBJ2-7
CSPYHRGSYEQYF
TGCAGCCCATACCATAGGGGCTCCTACGAGCAGTACTTC
>TRBV4-2|.|.|TRBJ2-7
CASSPNSQGLYEQYF
TGTGCCAGCAGCCCTAACTCTCAGGGTCTCTACGAGCAGTACTTC
>TRBV28|.|.|TRBJ2-4
CASSNGLLSQYF
TGTGCCAGCAGTAATGGACTACTAAGTCAGTACTTC
>TRBV9|.|TRBD1|TRBJ2-5
CASSLRGTGQETQYF
TGTGCCAGCAGCTTACGAGGGACAGGACAAGAGACCCAGTACTTC
>TRBV27|.|.|TRBJ1-1
CASSLMGGDTEAFF
TGTGCCAGCAGTTTAATGGGGGGGGACACTGAAGCTTTCTTT
>TRBV7-8|.|.|TRBJ1-3
CASSSQGGNTIYF
TGTGCCAGCAGCTCCCAGGGGGGAAACACCATATATTTT
>TRBV5-8|.|.|TRBJ2-2
CASSLFVPSSSNTGELFF
TGTGCCAGCAGCTTGTTCGTGCCTAGCAGTTCGAACACCGGGGAGCTGTTTTTT
>TRBV9|.|.|TRBJ1-2
CASSVTGASVYGYTF
TGTGCCAGCAGCGTAACTGGGGCTAGTGTATATGGCTACACCTTC
>TRBV6-6|.|.|TRBJ1-1
CASNGWGVENTEAFF
TGTGCCAGCAATGGTTGGGGGGTCGAGAACACTGAAGCTTTCTTT
>TRBV19|.|TRBD1|TRBJ2-7
CASSITGGGYEQYF
TGTGCCAGTAGTATAACAGGGGGCGGCTACGAGCAGTACTTC
>TRBV29-1|.|.|TRBJ1-3
CSVDGGPGNTIYF
TGCAGCGTTGACGGAGGGCCTGGAAACACCATATATTTT
>TRBV5-1|.|TRBD2|TRBJ2-7
CASSVVRGRTYEQYF
TGCGCCAGCAGCGTGGTTCGCGGGAGAACCTACGAGCAGTACTTC
>TRBV5-1|few|.|TRBJ2-7
CASSPRAYEQYF
TGCGCCAGCAGCCCGAGGGCCTACGAGCAGTACTTC
>TRBV18|.|.|TRBJ1-5
CASSPEQGNQPQHF
TGTGCCAGCTCACCCGAACAAGGCAATCAGCCCCAGCATTTT
>TRBV7-9|.|.|TRBJ1-4
CASSPGRANEKLFF
TGTGCCAGCAGCCCGGGAAGGGCTAATGAAAAACTGTTTTTT
>TRBV27|once|.|TRBJ1-6
CASSLRGLINSPLHF
TGTGCCAGCAGTTTAAGGGGACTCATTAATTCACCCCTCCACTTT
>TRBV10-2|.|TRBD2|TRBJ2-7
CATRLAGGPNYEQYF
TGCGCCACCCGACTAGCGGGAGGACCGAACTACGAGCAGTACTTC
>TRBV7-2|once|.|TRBJ2-5
CASRPGGETQYF
TGTGCCAGCAGACCCGGGGGAGAGACCCAGTACTTC
>TRBV30|.|.|TRBJ2-7
CAWSVGGSEQYF
TGTGCCTGGAGTGTAGGGGGTTCGGAGCAGTACTTC
>TRBV5-1|.|.|TRBJ1-5
CASSLEGNNNQPQHF
TGCGCCAGCAGCTTGGAGGGGAACAACAATCAGCCCCAGCATTTT
>TRBV18|.|TRBD1|TRBJ1-1
CASSPEKWTGGTEAFF
TGTGCCAGCTCACCTGAAAAATGGACAGGGGGCACTGAAGCTTTCTTT
>TRBV6-5|few|.|TRBJ2-2
CASSRTKNTGELFF
TGTGCCAGCAGTCGTACTAAAAACACCGGGGAGCTGTTTTTT
>TRBV7-6|.|TRBD2|TRBJ2-2
CASSQDLAGSVTGELFF
TGTGCCAGCAGCCAAGACCTAGCGGGATCTGTCACCGGGGAGCTGTTTTTT
>TRBV4-1|.|.|TRBJ2-1
CASSQESSAYNEQFF
TGCGCCAGCAGCCAAGAGTCTAGCGCTTACAATGAGCAGTTCTTC
>TRBV7-2|.|TRBD2|TRBJ2-1
CASSIALADGGEQFF
TGTGCCAGCAGCATAGCACTAGCGGATGGCGGGGAGCAGTTCTTC
>TRBV6-1|.|.|TRBJ2-1
CASSEMASIVHHEQFF
TGTGCCAGCAGTGAAATGGCTAGCATAGTTCATCATGAGCAGTTCTTC
>TRBV6-1|.|.|TRBJ1-5
CASTTGISQPQHF
TGTGCCAGCACTACAGGGATAAGTCAGCCCCAGCATTTT
>TRBV27|.|TRBD2|TRBJ2-1
CASRKTSGRVDEQFF
TGTGCCAGCAGGAAAACTAGCGGGAGGGTAGATGAGCAGTTCTTC
>TRBV10-3|once|TRBD1|TRBJ1-3
CAISERGLSGNTIYF
TGTGCCATCAGTGAGAGGGGGCTTTCTGGAAACACCATATATTTT
>TRBV19|.|TRBD2|TRBJ2-1
CASSMTSGGLNEQFF
TGTGCCAGTAGTATGACTAGCGGCGGGTTAAATGAGCAGTTCTTC
>TRBV5-1|few|.|TRBJ2-7
CASSLRGHMGEQYF
TGCGCCAGCAGCTTGAGGGGACATATGGGCGAGCAGTACTTC
>TRBV10-1|.|.|TRBJ1-5
CASSEDTPDQPQHF
TGCGCCAGCAGTGAGGACACGCCAGATCAGCCCCAGCATTTT
>TRBV7-6|.|.|TRBJ2-2
CASSLELSNTGELFF
TGTGCCAGCAGCTTAGAGCTATCGAACACCGGGGAGCTGTTTTTT
>TRBV7-3|once|.|TRBJ2-1
CASSLGPSGLGANNEQFF
TGTGCCAGCAGCTTAGGTCCCTCGGGGTTGGGAGCGAACAATGAGCAGTTCTTC
>TRBV7-8|once|TRBD1|TRBJ1-5
CASSLGTGGNQPQHF
TGTGCCAGCAGCTTAGGGACAGGAGGCAATCAGCCCCAGCATTTT
>TRBV5-1|.|TRBD1|TRBJ1-4
CASSNPTGGANEKLFF
TGCGCCAGCAGCAATCCAACAGGGGGGGCTAATGAAAAACTGTTTTTT
>TRBV4-1|.|TRBD1|TRBJ2-5
CASSQPPVGTGQETQYF
TGCGCCAGCAGCCAACCTCCCGTCGGGACAGGACAAGAGACCCAGTACTTC
>TRBV4-1|.|.|TRBJ1-2
CASSQGLSGGIASYGYTF
TGCGCCAGCAGCCAAGGTCTTTCCGGGGGTATAGCCTCCTATGGCTACACCTTC
>TRBV5-1|few|TRBD1|TRBJ1-4
CASSSDRGGEKLFF
TGCGCCAGCAGCTCGGACAGGGGTGGAGAAAAACTGTTTTTT